The 17 T cell receptor beta chains below were found in one sample sequenced in a study of cytomegalovirus exposure and HLA in healthy donors. The PCR contained 60 Vbeta and 13 Jbeta primers. Assay used: immunoSEQ multiplex PCR; TCRdb lists only in-frame clones, some missing. The data show some 89,000 clones, around 85% seen once. The specimen was PBMCs. The receptors were sampled from a man aged 35 to 55 in good health and CMV-seropositive.

In its sample, this clone was seen a few times. The same CDR3 arises from other DNA sequences in this sample as well. The CDR3 region has the DNA TGTGCTAGTGGTTCCGGACAGCCTACCGATGAAGCTTTCTTT. Amino acids: CASGSGQPTDEAFF. The chain combines TRBV12-5 with TRBJ1-1, with D possibly matching TRBD1 (6 bases). The CDR3 runs to 14 residues. Germline-derived CDR1 and CDR2 are LGHNT and FRNRAP. The V gene lost 4 bases and the J gene lost 7 bases, with 16 bases spanning the gap.

The chain carries TRBV6-6 and TRBJ1-4; 10 bases are shared with TRBD1. From germline, CDR1 is MNHNY and CDR2 SVGAGI (reference sequence). This CDR3 is 15 amino acids long. Trimming removed 5 bases from V and 5 bases from J; junction bases left unmatched: 5. DNA of the CDR3: TGTGCCAGCAGTGGGGGACAGGGGTTAAATGAAAAACTGTTTTTT. Translating it yields CASSGGQGLNEKLFF.

The rearrangement joins TRBV6-1 to TRBJ2-2, with D possibly TRBD1 on 5 matching bases. V shed 5 bases and J shed 8 bases, with 15 bases lying between them. This CDR3 is built from 14 residues. Germline V gives CDR1 MNHNS, CDR2 SASEGT. The CDR3 sequence: CASSYSRVTGELFF. CDR3 coding DNA: TGTGCCAGCAGTTATTCCAGGGTAACTGGGGAGCTGTTTTTT.

The chain employs TRBV4-2 and TRBJ2-1; a weak D match, TRBD2 (5 bases). The V end was cut by 0 bases, the J end by 3 bases, with 12 bases between. The germline V gene encodes CDR1 LGHNA and CDR2 YNFKEQ. The CDR3 runs to 16 residues. CDR3 sequence (DNA): TGTGCCAGCAGCCAAGAATTAAGCGGATACTACAATGAGCAGTTCTTC. Protein: CASSQELSGYYNEQFF.

The genes are TRBV6-1 and TRBJ1-1, with 10 bases fitting TRBD1. The germline V gene encodes CDR1 MNHNS and CDR2 SASEGT. CDR3 size: 14 residues. J gave up 7 bases and V 6 bases, and 8 bases lay outside the gene matches. CDR3 sequence: CASRTGTGVNEAFF. The CDR3 DNA reads as TGTGCCAGCAGAACCGGGACAGGGGTGAATGAAGCTTTCTTT.

The gene calls are TRBV19 and TRBJ1-5, with a weak D call TRBD1 (6 bases). V dropped 0 bases and J dropped 1 base, with 13 bases sitting between them. Germline V gene lookup returns CDR1 LNHDA and CDR2 SQIVND (reference sequence). The CDR3 runs to 17 residues. CDR3 sequence: CASSIDLGARSNQPQHF. The CDR3 coding sequence is TGTGCCAGTAGTATAGATCTGGGGGCGAGGAGCAATCAGCCCCAGCATTTT.

The V and J genes are TRBV7-9 and TRBJ1-6; TRBD1 matches 7 bases. The length of the CDR3 is 13 residues. The germline CDR1 and CDR2 sequences are SEHNR and FQNEAQ (reference sequence). The V segment lost 10 bases and the J segment 4 bases; nucleotides outside the gene matches: 4. Written as DNA, the CDR3 is TGTGCCACCCGGGACAGATATAATTCACCCCTCCACTTT. This translates into CATRDRYNSPLHF.

The genes are TRBV11-2 and TRBJ2-2, with a possible D match to TRBD1 (5 bases). V gave up 6 bases and J gave up 1 base, with 9 bases separating them. Per germline, CDR1 SGHAT and CDR2 FQNNGV. This CDR3 has 14 amino acids. Here the CDR3 reads CASRDDRNTGELFF. The CDR3 nucleotides are TGTGCCAGCAGAGACGACAGGAACACCGGGGAGCTGTTTTTT.

This rearrangement joins TRBV10-1 to TRBJ2-7, with 8 bases fitting TRBD2. Germline CDR1 and CDR2: WNHNN and SYGVQD (reference sequence). V was pared by 3 bases and J by 5 bases, with 9 bases of the junction left unmatched. The CDR3 extends over 15 amino acids. CDR3 loop: CASSEASSGSDEQYF. The CDR3, as DNA: TGCGCCAGCAGTGAAGCCTCCAGCGGGAGCGACGAGCAGTACTTC.

The gene calls are TRBV11-2 and TRBJ2-1, with 9 bases that match TRBD1. CDR1 and CDR2 from the germline V gene are SGHAT and FQNNGV. The V gene end was trimmed by 5 bases and the J gene end by 12 bases; junction bases not matched to a gene: 5. The CDR3 consists of 12 residues. Written as DNA, the CDR3 is TGTGCCAGCAGCCCTCCGGGACAGGGGCAGTTCTTC. Amino acids: CASSPPGQGQFF. Full variable domain (missing parts from reference TRBV11-2 and TRBJ2-1): EAGVAQSPRYKIIEKRQSVAFWCNPISGHATLYWYQQILGQGPKLLIQFQNNGVVDDSQLPKDRFSAERLKGVDSTLKIQPAKLEDSAVYLCASSPPGQGQFFGPGTRLTVL.

The chain combines TRBV4-2 with TRBJ2-1, with 8 bases matching TRBD2. V shed 3 bases, J shed 8 bases, and the junction held 15 bases outside the gene matches. Germline assignment: CDR1 LGHNA and CDR2 YNFKEQ. CDR3 length: 17 amino acids. The CDR3 is CASSQTTGTSRSYEQFF. CDR3 sequence (DNA): TGTGCCAGCAGCCAGACCACCGGGACTAGTCGCTCCTATGAGCAGTTCTTC.

This clone was counted between two and nine times. The V and J genes are TRBV2 and TRBJ2-1, with TRBD2 identical over 12 bases. Unmatched junction bases numbered 7, after V lost 7 bases and J lost 9 bases. This CDR3 is built from 14 residues. CDR1 is SNHLY, CDR2 FYNNEI, per germline. CDR3 coding DNA: TGTGCCAGCACGGGTCTAGCGGGGGGGCCTGAGCAGTTCTTC. Translating it yields CASTGLAGGPEQFF.

The chain links TRBV7-3 to TRBJ2-5; 8 nucleotides line up with TRBD2. Germline V gives CDR1 SGHTA, CDR2 FQGTGA. The CDR3 is made up of 15 amino acids. V lost 5 bases to trimming and J lost 3 bases; unmatched junction nucleotides: 8. The CDR3 region has the DNA TGTGCCAGCAGCCGCGGGGGGACGGGGAAAGAGACCCAGTACTTC. This encodes CASSRGGTGKETQYF.

The genes are TRBV11-2 and TRBJ2-5; 7 bases are shared with TRBD1. The V segment lost 2 bases and the J segment 1 base; nucleotides outside the gene matches: 7. This CDR3 is built from 16 residues. Germline lookup yields CDR1 SGHAT and CDR2 FQNNGV. In DNA form, the CDR3 reads TGTGCCAGCAGCTTACTCACAGGGGCGTCCCAAGAGACCCAGTACTTC. It encodes CASSLLTGASQETQYF.

The chain combines TRBV9 with TRBJ2-3, with TRBD1 identical over 7 bases. The V and J ends lost 1 base and 2 bases, in that order; junction bases with no gene match: 4. This CDR3 region has 15 residues. Germline assignment: CDR1 SGDLS and CDR2 YYNGEE. The CDR3: CASSVTGANTDTQYF. Written as DNA, the CDR3 is TGTGCCAGCAGCGTAACAGGGGCAAACACAGATACGCAGTATTTT.

This rearrangement joins TRBV7-3 to TRBJ2-3, with 15 bases matching TRBD2. The germline gives CDR1 SGHTA, CDR2 FQGTGA. V lost 5 bases to trimming and J lost 2 bases; unmatched junction nucleotides: 5. There are 17 residues in the CDR3. CDR3 sequence reads: CASSPRTSGGATDTQYF. The CDR3 DNA sequence: TGTGCCAGCAGCCCCCGGACTAGCGGGGGGGCCACAGATACGCAGTATTTT.

The V call is TRBV6-5, the J call TRBJ1-4; D possibly corresponds to TRBD1 (5 bases). The CDR3 has 14 amino acids. V lost 6 bases, J lost 6 bases, and 14 bases lay in between. Germline V gene lookup returns CDR1 MNHEY and CDR2 SVGAGI. The CDR3 nucleotides read TGTGCCAGCAGAGACGGGGGAAGGGATGAAAAACTGTTTTTT. This translates into CASRDGGRDEKLFF.